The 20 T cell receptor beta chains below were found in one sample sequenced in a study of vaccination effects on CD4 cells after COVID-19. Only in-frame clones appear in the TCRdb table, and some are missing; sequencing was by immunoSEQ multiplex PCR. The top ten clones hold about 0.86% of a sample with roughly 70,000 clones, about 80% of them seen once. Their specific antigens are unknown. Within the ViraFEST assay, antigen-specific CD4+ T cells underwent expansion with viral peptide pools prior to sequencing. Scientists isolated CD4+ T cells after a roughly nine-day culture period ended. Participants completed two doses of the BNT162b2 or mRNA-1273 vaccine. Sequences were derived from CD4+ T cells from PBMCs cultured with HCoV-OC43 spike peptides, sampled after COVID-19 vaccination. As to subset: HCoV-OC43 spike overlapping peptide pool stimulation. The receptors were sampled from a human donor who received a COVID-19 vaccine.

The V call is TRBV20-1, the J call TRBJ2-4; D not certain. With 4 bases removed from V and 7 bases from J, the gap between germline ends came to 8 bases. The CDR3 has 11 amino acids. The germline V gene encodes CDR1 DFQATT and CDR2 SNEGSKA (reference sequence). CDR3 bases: TGCAGTGCTATTTTCCGGAACATTCAGTACTTC. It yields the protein CSAIFRNIQYF.

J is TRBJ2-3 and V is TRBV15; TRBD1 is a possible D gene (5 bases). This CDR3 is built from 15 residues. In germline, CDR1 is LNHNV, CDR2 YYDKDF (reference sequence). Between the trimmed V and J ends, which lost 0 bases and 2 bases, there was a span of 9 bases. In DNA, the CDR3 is TGTGCCACCAGCAGAGAAGGGGCCTACACAGATACGCAGTATTTT. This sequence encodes CATSREGAYTDTQYF.

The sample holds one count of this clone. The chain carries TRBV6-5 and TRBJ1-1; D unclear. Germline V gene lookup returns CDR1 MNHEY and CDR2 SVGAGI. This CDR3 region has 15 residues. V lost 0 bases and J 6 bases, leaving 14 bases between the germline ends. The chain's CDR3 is CASSYSPYLSAEAFF. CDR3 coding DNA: TGTGCCAGCAGTTACTCGCCGTATCTGAGTGCTGAAGCTTTCTTT.

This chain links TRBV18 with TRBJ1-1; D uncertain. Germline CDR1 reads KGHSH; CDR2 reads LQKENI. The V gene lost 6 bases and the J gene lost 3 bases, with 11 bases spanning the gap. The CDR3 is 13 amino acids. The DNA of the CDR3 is TGTGCCAGCTCCGGCGGAGAGGACACTGAAGCTTTCTTT. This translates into CASSGGEDTEAFF.

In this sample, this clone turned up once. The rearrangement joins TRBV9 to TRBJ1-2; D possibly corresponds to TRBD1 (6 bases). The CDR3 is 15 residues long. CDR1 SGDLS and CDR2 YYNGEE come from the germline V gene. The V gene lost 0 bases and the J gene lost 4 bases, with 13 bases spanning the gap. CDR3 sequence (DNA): TGTGCCAGCAGCGTAGATCTTGGGGGCCGCTATGGCTACACCTTC. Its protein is CASSVDLGGRYGYTF.

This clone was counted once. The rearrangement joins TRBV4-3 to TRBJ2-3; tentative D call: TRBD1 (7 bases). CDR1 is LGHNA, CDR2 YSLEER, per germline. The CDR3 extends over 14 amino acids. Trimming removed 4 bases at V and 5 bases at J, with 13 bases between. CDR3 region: CASSRGTVQDTQYF. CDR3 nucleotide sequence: TGCGCCAGCAGCCGCGGGACAGTCCAAGATACGCAGTATTTT.

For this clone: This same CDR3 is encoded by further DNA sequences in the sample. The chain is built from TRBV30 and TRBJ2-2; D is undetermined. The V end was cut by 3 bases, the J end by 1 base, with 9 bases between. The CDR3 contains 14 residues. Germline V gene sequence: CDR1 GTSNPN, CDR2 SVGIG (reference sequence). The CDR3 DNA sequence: TGTGCCTGGAGGCCCAGGCGGAACACCGGGGAGCTGTTTTTT. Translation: CAWRPRRNTGELFF.

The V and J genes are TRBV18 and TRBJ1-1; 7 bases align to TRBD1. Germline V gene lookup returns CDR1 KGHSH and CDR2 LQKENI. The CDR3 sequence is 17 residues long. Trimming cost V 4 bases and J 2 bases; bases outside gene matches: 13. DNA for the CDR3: TGTGCCAGCTCACGCAACGCGGGGACAGCCGATAACACTGAAGCTTTCTTT. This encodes CASSRNAGTADNTEAFF.

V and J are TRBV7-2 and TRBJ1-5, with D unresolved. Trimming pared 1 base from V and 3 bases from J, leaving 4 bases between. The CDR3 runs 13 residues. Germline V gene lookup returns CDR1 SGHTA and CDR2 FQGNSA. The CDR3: CASSLGINQPQHF. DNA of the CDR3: TGTGCCAGCAGCTTAGGCATCAATCAGCCCCAGCATTTT.

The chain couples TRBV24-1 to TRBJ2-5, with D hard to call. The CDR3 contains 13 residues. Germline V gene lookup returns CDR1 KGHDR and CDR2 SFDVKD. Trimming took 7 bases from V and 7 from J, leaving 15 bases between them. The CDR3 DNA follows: TGTGCCACCAGAGGTAACAGCATAGGGACCCAGTACTTC. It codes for CATRGNSIGTQYF.

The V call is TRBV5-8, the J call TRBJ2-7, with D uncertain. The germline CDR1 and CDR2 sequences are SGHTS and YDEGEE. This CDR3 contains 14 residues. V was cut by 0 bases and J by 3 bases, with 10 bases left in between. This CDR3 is CASSLGGSGYEQYV. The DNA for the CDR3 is TGTGCCAGCAGCTTGGGGGGATCGGGCTACGAGCAGTACGTC.

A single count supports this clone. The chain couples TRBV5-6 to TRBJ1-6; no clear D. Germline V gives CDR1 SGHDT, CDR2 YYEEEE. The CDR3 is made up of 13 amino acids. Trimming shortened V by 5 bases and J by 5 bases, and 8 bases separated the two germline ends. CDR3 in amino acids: CASRKRNNSPLHF. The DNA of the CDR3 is TGTGCCAGCAGGAAACGGAATAATTCACCCCTCCACTTT.

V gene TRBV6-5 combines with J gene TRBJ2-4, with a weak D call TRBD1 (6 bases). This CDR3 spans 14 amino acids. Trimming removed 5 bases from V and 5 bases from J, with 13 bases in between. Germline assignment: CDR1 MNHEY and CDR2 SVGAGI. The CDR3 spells CASSIEAGENIQYF. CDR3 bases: TGTGCCAGCAGTATTGAGGCAGGGGAAAACATTCAGTACTTC.

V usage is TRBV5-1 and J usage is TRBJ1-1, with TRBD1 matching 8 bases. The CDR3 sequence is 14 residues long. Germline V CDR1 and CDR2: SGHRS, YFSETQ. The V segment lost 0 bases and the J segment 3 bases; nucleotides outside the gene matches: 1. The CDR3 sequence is CASSLVQGDTEAFF. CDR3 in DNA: TGCGCCAGCAGCTTGGTACAGGGGGACACTGAAGCTTTCTTT.

CDR3 DNA: TGTGCCAGTAGGGGATATAGCAATCAGCCCCAGCATTTT. Its protein product is CASRGYSNQPQHF. The rearrangement joins TRBV19 to TRBJ1-5; D not certain. This CDR3 spans 13 amino acids. Trimming pared 6 bases from V and 0 bases from J, leaving 6 bases between. CDR1 is LNHDA and CDR2 is SQIVND in the germline V gene (reference sequence).

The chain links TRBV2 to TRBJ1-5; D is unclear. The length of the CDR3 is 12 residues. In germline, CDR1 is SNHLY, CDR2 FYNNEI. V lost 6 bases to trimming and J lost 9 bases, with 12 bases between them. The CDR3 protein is CASSDRLGPQHF. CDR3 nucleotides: TGTGCCAGCAGCGACCGACTAGGGCCCCAGCATTTT.

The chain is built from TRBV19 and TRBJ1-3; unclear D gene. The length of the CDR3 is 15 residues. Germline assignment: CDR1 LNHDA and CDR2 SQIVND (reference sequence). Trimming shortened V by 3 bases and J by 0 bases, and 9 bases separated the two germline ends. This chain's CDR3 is CASSIGVFSGNTIYF. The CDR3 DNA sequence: TGTGCCAGTAGTATCGGGGTATTCTCTGGAAACACCATATATTTT.

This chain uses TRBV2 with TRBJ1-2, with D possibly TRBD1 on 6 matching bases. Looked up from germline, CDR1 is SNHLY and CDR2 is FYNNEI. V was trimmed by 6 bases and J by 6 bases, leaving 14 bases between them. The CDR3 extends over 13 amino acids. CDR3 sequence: CASRVTGSDGYTF. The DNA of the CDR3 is TGTGCCAGCAGGGTCACAGGGTCTGATGGCTACACCTTC.

The CDR3 region is CASSLGQGNGYTF. The CDR3 nucleotides read TGCGCCAGCAGCTTGGGCCAGGGGAATGGCTACACCTTC. The rearrangement links TRBV5-1 to TRBJ1-2; a possible D gene is TRBD1 (6 bases). V lost 0 bases and J 6 bases, leaving 9 bases between the germline ends. This CDR3 is built from 13 residues. Germline V gives CDR1 SGHRS, CDR2 YFSETQ.

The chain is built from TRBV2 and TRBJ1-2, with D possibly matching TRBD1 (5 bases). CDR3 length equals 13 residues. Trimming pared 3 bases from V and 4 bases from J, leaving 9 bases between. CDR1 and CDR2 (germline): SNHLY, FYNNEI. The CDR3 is CASSDNQGYGYTF. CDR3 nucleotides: TGTGCCAGCAGTGATAACCAGGGCTATGGCTACACCTTC.